This T cell receptor beta chain was documented in a study of technical replicates of blood from several donors. The CDR3 runs to 14 residues. J lost 5 bases, V lost 0 bases, and 4 bases had no gene match. From germline, CDR1 is LGHNA and CDR2 YNFKEQ. The data were produced by immunoSEQ multiplex PCR, yet TCRdb's version contains in-frame clones alone and is incomplete. The sample shows 55,000 to 75,000 clones, about 92% of them seen only once. This receptor was obtained from a human donor in good health. Some clones in this sample may be carry-over from other donors' samples. The sequenced material came from PBMCs. The V gene is TRBV4-2, the J gene TRBJ2-7; TRBD2 matches at 7 bases. CDR3 amino acids: CASSQDRGRHEQYF. CDR3 sequence (DNA): TGTGCCAGCAGCCAAGATCGCGGGAGACACGAGCAGTACTTC.